Listed here are 29 T cell receptor beta chains from one sample, sequenced in a study of vaccination effects on CD4 cells after COVID-19 (dated by TCRdb to 2021 to 2024). Library method: the immunoSEQ multiplex PCR assay. TCRdb mirrors the immuneACCESS table, restricted to in-frame sequences. Some clones are absent from its copies; in checked studies, under half trace to an unresolved V gene, and the reason for the others is unknown. Here the sample has about 38,000 clones; under 75% occur a single time. About 22% of the sample belongs to the ten largest clones. These TCRs' antigens remain unknown. In the ViraFEST assay, PBMC were stimulated with viral peptide pools, and TCR sequencing was then used to find antigen-specific CD4+ T cell clonotypes based on their expansion. After less than eleven days of culture, CD4+ T cells were isolated with the EasySep CD4+ T cell isolation kit. None of the healthy vaccine recipients had a prior SARS-CoV-2 infection, which was confirmed by nucleocapsid antibody tests that came back negative both before and after vaccination.

The sequencing here drew on CD4+ T cells from PBMCs cultured with SARS-CoV-2 spike peptides, taken before COVID-19 vaccination. Read against the paper, the sample's cell subset or site label means: SARS-CoV-2 spike overlapping peptide pool stimulation. These receptors all come from a human donor who received a COVID-19 vaccine.

J is TRBJ2-6 and V is TRBV5-6; D uncertain. The CDR3 length is 16 residues. Germline lookup yields CDR1 SGHDT and CDR2 YYEEEE. V was shortened by 4 bases and J by 2 bases, with 13 bases between the two germline ends. The CDR3 protein is CASSIRTGAGANVLTF. The CDR3, as DNA: TGTGCCAGCAGCATACGCACTGGAGCTGGGGCCAACGTCCTGACTTTC.

V is TRBV15 and J is TRBJ1-3, with D possibly matching TRBD1 (5 bases). This CDR3 spans 18 amino acids. The V gene lost 0 bases and the J gene lost 0 bases, with 15 bases spanning the gap. From germline, CDR1 is LNHNV and CDR2 YYDKDF (reference sequence). In DNA form, the CDR3 reads TGTGCCACCAGCAGAGATTCAGTTAACAGGATCTCTGGAAACACCATATATTTT. As protein: CATSRDSVNRISGNTIYF.

The chain is built from TRBV18 and TRBJ2-7; the D is unclear. The V end was cut by 6 bases, the J end by 0 bases, with 18 bases between. CDR1 is KGHSH, CDR2 LQKENI, per germline. This CDR3 spans 16 amino acids. CDR3 sequence reads: CASSLEYGWSSYEQYF. Written as DNA, the CDR3 is TGTGCCAGCTCGCTAGAGTACGGGTGGAGCTCCTACGAGCAGTACTTC.

V usage is TRBV6-4 and J usage is TRBJ2-3, with 7 positions matching TRBD2. V shed 2 bases, J shed 4 bases, and the junction held 6 bases outside the gene matches. In germline, CDR1 is MRHNA, CDR2 SNTAGT. There are 15 residues in the CDR3. The chain's CDR3 is CASSDRGGSPDTQYF. The CDR3 bases are TGTGCCAGCAGTGACCGGGGCGGGAGCCCAGATACGCAGTATTTT.

The chain is built from TRBV7-2 and TRBJ2-3; TRBD1 or TRBD2 may be the D gene (5 bases each). Deletions cut 0 bases from V and 2 bases from J, with 12 bases between. CDR1 and CDR2 (germline): SGHTA, FQGNSA. The CDR3 has 16 residues. The CDR3 region is CASSLAGVLLTDTQYF. DNA for the CDR3: TGTGCCAGCAGCTTAGCGGGGGTCCTACTCACAGATACGCAGTATTTT.

This chain's CDR3 is CASFQETGGRGYGYTF. The DNA for the CDR3 is TGTGCCAGCTTTCAAGAGACAGGGGGCAGGGGCTATGGCTACACCTTC. This chain connects TRBV5-4 to TRBJ1-2, with 10 bases fitting TRBD1. Germline lookup yields CDR1 SGHNT and CDR2 YYREEE (reference sequence). This CDR3 contains 16 residues. V lost 7 bases, J lost 4 bases, and 13 bases stayed unmatched.

The J gene is TRBJ1-3, the V gene TRBV6-5, with D uncertain. Germline V gene data show CDR1 as MNHEY and CDR2 as SVGAGI. This CDR3 region has 16 residues. V lost 2 bases and J 4 bases, leaving 15 bases between the germline ends. CDR3 sequence reads: CASSYAHDGSGNTIYF. CDR3 nucleotide sequence: TGTGCCAGCAGTTACGCACACGACGGATCAGGAAACACCATATATTTT.

The chain recombines TRBV10-3 with TRBJ2-7; tentatively, D is TRBD1 (6 bases). V was trimmed by 0 bases and J by 1 base, leaving 16 bases between them. CDR3 length: 17 residues. Germline-derived CDR1 and CDR2 are ENHRY and SYGVKD. The CDR3 DNA sequence: TGTGCCATCAGTGAGTCGACAGGATTGGGGAGATCCTACGAGCAGTACTTC. Its protein product is CAISESTGLGRSYEQYF.

The chain recombines TRBV29-1 with TRBJ1-2, with D possibly matching TRBD1 (6 bases). Germline loops: CDR1 SQVTM, CDR2 ANQGSEA. V lost 7 bases and J lost 1, with 19 bases in between. CDR3 length: 15 amino acids. CDR3 nucleotide sequence: TGCAGCGCTTTGACAGGCACCTCATATAACTATGGCTACACCTTC. Translated, it gives CSALTGTSYNYGYTF.

This clone was observed a handful of times. The chain carries TRBV30 and TRBJ2-2; D could derive from TRBD1 or TRBD2 (5 bases each). This CDR3 contains 14 residues. V was cut by 2 bases and J by 4 bases, with 11 bases left in between. Germline CDR1 and CDR2: GTSNPN and SVGIG (reference sequence). The CDR3 DNA reads TGTGCCTGGAGTCTCACTGGGGGCACCGGGGAGCTGTTTTTT. Its translation: CAWSLTGGTGELFF. Based on the CDR3 plus reference TRBV30 and TRBJ2-2, the full variable domain is SQTIHQWPATLVQPVGSPLSLECTVEGTSNPNLYWYRQAAGRGLQLLFYSVGIGQISSEVPQNLSASRPQDRQFILSSKKLLLSDSGFYLCAWSLTGGTGELFFGEGSRLTVL.

The V and J genes are TRBV30 and TRBJ1-4; weak D call: TRBD1 (5 bases). The V gene lost 3 bases and the J gene lost 3 bases, with 11 bases spanning the gap. The CDR3 totals 14 residues. Germline V CDR1 and CDR2: GTSNPN, SVGIG (reference sequence). The chain's CDR3 is CAWSSGLANEKLFF. CDR3 sequence (DNA): TGTGCCTGGAGCTCGGGGCTGGCTAATGAAAAACTGTTTTTT. The full variable domain, its missing parts supplied by reference TRBV30 and TRBJ1-4, is SQTIHQWPATLVQPVGSPLSLECTVEGTSNPNLYWYRQAAGRGLQLLFYSVGIGQISSEVPQNLSASRPQDRQFILSSKKLLLSDSGFYLCAWSSGLANEKLFFGSGTQLSVL.

V gene TRBV30 combines with J gene TRBJ1-1; D is undetermined. Germline V lookup: CDR1 GTSNPN, CDR2 SVGIG (reference sequence). The CDR3 runs to 16 residues. Trimming removed 2 bases from V and 1 base from J, with 17 bases in between. The CDR3, as DNA: TGTGCCTGGAGTACGACACCAGAAAGGTGGAACACTGAAGCTTTCTTT. This translates into CAWSTTPERWNTEAFF.

The chain couples TRBV10-3 to TRBJ2-3; possible D gene TRBD2, 6 bases. The CDR3 is 13 amino acids. From germline, CDR1 is ENHRY and CDR2 SYGVKD. With 9 bases removed from V and 2 bases from J, the gap between germline ends came to 12 bases. CDR3 protein: CAIGRTTTDTQYF. Written as DNA, the CDR3 is TGTGCCATTGGGAGGACTACCACAGATACGCAGTATTTT.

This chain uses TRBV24-1 with TRBJ2-7; 12 nucleotides line up with TRBD2. This CDR3 is built from 19 residues. Germline V CDR1 and CDR2: KGHDR, SFDVKD. V dropped 5 bases and J dropped 0; count of bases not matched to a gene: 13. The CDR3 DNA follows: TGTGCCACCAGTGTGAAAAGGACTAGCGGGATGCAAGACTCCTACGAGCAGTACTTC. Protein sequence: CATSVKRTSGMQDSYEQYF.

This sequence joins TRBV7-9 and TRBJ2-2, with D unresolved. Per the germline V gene, CDR1 is SEHNR and CDR2 is FQNEAQ (reference sequence). This CDR3 is built from 13 residues. V lost 4 bases to trimming and J lost 7 bases, with 10 bases between them. CDR3 region: CASSYAVGGELFF. The CDR3, as DNA: TGTGCCAGCAGCTACGCCGTGGGCGGGGAGCTGTTTTTT.

The V call is TRBV27, the J call TRBJ2-5; D is unresolved. The CDR3 is 11 residues long. V was cut by 4 bases and J by 5 bases, with 5 bases left in between. Germline V gene sequence: CDR1 MNHEY, CDR2 SMNVEV (reference sequence). CDR3 nucleotides: TGTGCCAGCAGTTGGTGGGAGACCCAGTACTTC. Translating it yields CASSWWETQYF.

This clone has only a few counts. The V call is TRBV4-1, the J call TRBJ1-2, with TRBD1 identical over 9 bases. The germline V gene has CDR1 MGHRA and CDR2 YSYEKL. The V gene end was trimmed by 1 base and the J gene end by 0 bases; junction bases not matched to a gene: 18. The CDR3 is 21 residues long. This CDR3 is CASSQVETGGWGGRANYGYTF. Here the CDR3 DNA reads TGCGCCAGCAGCCAAGTGGAGACAGGGGGATGGGGTGGCCGAGCTAACTATGGCTACACCTTC.

The rearrangement links TRBV15 to TRBJ2-3, with D maybe TRBD1 (6 bases). CDR1 LNHNV and CDR2 YYDKDF come from the germline V gene (reference sequence). V lost 4 bases to trimming and J lost 0 bases, with 8 bases between them. The CDR3 sequence is 14 residues long. The CDR3 nucleotides read TGTGCCACCAGCAAAGGACAGAGCACAGATACGCAGTATTTT. Translating gives CATSKGQSTDTQYF.

The CDR3 reads CASSSQRGGRETQYF. The CDR3, as DNA: TGTGCCAGCAGCTCCCAGCGGGGGGGCAGGGAGACCCAGTACTTC. V usage is TRBV7-2 and J usage is TRBJ2-5; 10 bases align to TRBD2. This CDR3 region has 15 residues. The junction had 7 bases not matched to a gene; V was cut back by 4 bases and J by 5 bases. Germline V gene sequence: CDR1 SGHTA, CDR2 FQGNSA.

The rearrangement uses TRBV11-2 and TRBJ1-4; no clear D gene. Trimming shortened V by 2 bases and J by 0 bases, and 4 bases separated the two germline ends. Germline loops: CDR1 SGHAT, CDR2 FQNNGV. The CDR3 totals 14 residues. As DNA, the CDR3 is TGTGCCAGCAGCTTAATCGCAACTAATGAAAAACTGTTTTTT. It codes for CASSLIATNEKLFF.

This chain links TRBV7-2 with TRBJ2-2; 10 nucleotides line up with TRBD1. With 2 bases clipped from V and 6 bases from J, the junction kept 9 bases outside the gene matches. This CDR3 has 17 residues. Germline lookup yields CDR1 SGHTA and CDR2 FQGNSA. CDR3 bases: TGTGCCAGCAGCTTATCGGTTGGGGGGACAGGGGCCGGGGAGCTGTTTTTT. Translating it yields CASSLSVGGTGAGELFF.

The V call is TRBV10-3, the J call TRBJ2-1, with unresolved D. Trimming removed 10 bases at V and 2 bases at J, with 12 bases between. CDR3 length: 13 residues. The V gene's germline CDR1 is ENHRY and CDR2 SYGVKD. CDR3 sequence reads: CATSIPTYNEQFF. The CDR3 DNA reads as TGTGCCACGTCGATTCCCACCTACAATGAGCAGTTCTTC.

This clone was detected a few times. The chain couples TRBV5-6 to TRBJ1-1; D not resolved. V was shortened by 0 bases and J by 0 bases, with 15 bases between the two germline ends. Germline V gene lookup returns CDR1 SGHDT and CDR2 YYEEEE. This CDR3 is built from 17 residues. CDR3 region: CASSLVGRTGMNTEAFF. The CDR3 DNA sequence: TGTGCCAGCAGCTTGGTTGGCCGTACGGGGATGAACACTGAAGCTTTCTTT.

V gene TRBV4-3 combines with J gene TRBJ2-2; D is unclear. The V and J ends lost 0 bases and 4 bases respectively, with 12 bases between them. In germline, CDR1 is LGHNA, CDR2 YSLEER. This CDR3 contains 16 residues. CDR3 loop: CASSQDAGHSTGELFF. CDR3 in DNA: TGCGCCAGCAGCCAAGATGCCGGGCACTCCACCGGGGAGCTGTTTTTT.

The chain has TRBV30 and TRBJ1-1; D may be TRBD1 (6 bases). Germline CDR1 and CDR2: GTSNPN and SVGIG (reference sequence). The CDR3 is 15 amino acids. Deletions cut 4 bases from V and 1 base from J, with 16 bases between. The CDR3 region is CAWTNLRGANTEAFF. The CDR3 DNA reads as TGTGCCTGGACCAATCTCCGGGGGGCGAACACTGAAGCTTTCTTT.

This clone has only one observation. J is TRBJ2-3 and V is TRBV20-1; no clear D gene. The CDR3 extends over 11 amino acids. V was trimmed by 6 bases and J by 5 bases, leaving 9 bases between them. Germline V gene sequence: CDR1 DFQATT, CDR2 SNEGSKA (reference sequence). The CDR3 is CSARHEDTQYF. The CDR3 DNA follows: TGCAGTGCGAGGCACGAAGATACGCAGTATTTT.

This chain uses TRBV11-2 with TRBJ1-1; D is possibly TRBD1 (6 bases). The CDR3 covers 16 residues. The germline V gene encodes CDR1 SGHAT and CDR2 FQNNGV. Trimming removed 3 bases from V and 4 bases from J, with 18 bases in between. The CDR3 loop reads CASSFGVYRVGTEAFF. In DNA form, the CDR3 reads TGTGCCAGCAGCTTTGGCGTTTACAGGGTGGGCACTGAAGCTTTCTTT.

The sample holds a few counts of this clone. V and J are TRBV11-2 and TRBJ2-7; unclear D gene. The CDR3 contains 13 residues. V was shortened by 2 bases and J by 4 bases, with 9 bases between the two germline ends. Per germline, CDR1 SGHAT and CDR2 FQNNGV. The CDR3 spells CASSLRTGYEQYF. For the CDR3, the DNA is TGTGCCAGCAGCTTACGTACTGGGTACGAGCAGTACTTC.

In this sample, this clone turned up a few times. The V and J genes are TRBV27 and TRBJ1-3; 7 nucleotides align to TRBD1. There are 14 residues in the CDR3. Germline V lookup: CDR1 MNHEY, CDR2 SMNVEV (reference sequence). V shed 5 bases, J shed 0 bases, and the junction held 1 base outside the gene matches. The CDR3 DNA reads TGTGCCAGCAGTCACAGGGGCTCTGGAAACACCATATATTTT. Its protein product is CASSHRGSGNTIYF.